Presented here are 5 T cell receptor beta chains from one specimen sequenced in a study of beta chain features in type 1 diabetes (dated by TCRdb to 2016 to 2019). The library was generated by the immunoSEQ multiplex PCR assay. The entire amount of isolated RNA was reverse transcribed using the High Capacity cDNA Reverse Transcription Kit, so the sequenced TCRB transcripts were expressed ones. Sourced from immuneACCESS, this table was stored by TCRdb with only in-frame sequences that have V and J called. A share of the clones is absent; for the studies checked, an unresolved V gene accounts for under half, and the remainder has no known explanation. The table for this sample lists around 150,000 clones; about 7.1% of them were counted only once. About 1.5% of the sample rests with the top ten. Sequencing input: central memory CD4+ T cells from blood. Receptors originate from a young woman in good health.

This clone was seen many times. The rearrangement joins TRBV29-1 to TRBJ2-3; maybe TRBD1 (6 bases). Germline V gene sequence: CDR1 SQVTM, CDR2 ANQGSEA. The germline V and J ends were trimmed by 7 bases and 3 bases, with 17 bases remaining between them. The CDR3 has 14 amino acids. CDR3 sequence reads: CSADAGVETDTQYF. DNA for the CDR3: TGCAGCGCCGATGCAGGGGTTGAGACAGATACGCAGTATTTT.

Only a few counts were recorded for this clone. Mismatch with germline at one junction end may stem from a read error. This chain joins TRBV11-3 and TRBJ2-7; 11 positions agree with TRBD2. The germline CDR1 and CDR2 sequences are SGHNT and YENEEA. The CDR3 is 16 residues long. CDR3 residues: CASSFRTSGYSSEQYF. The CDR3 DNA reads TGTGCCAGCAGCTTTCGGACTAGCGGGTATTCCTCCGAGCAGTACTTC.

This rearrangement joins TRBV30 to TRBJ2-1; a weak D match, TRBD1 (6 bases). CDR3 length equals 14 residues. CDR1 and CDR2 from the germline V gene are GTSNPN and SVGIG (reference sequence). V gave up 4 bases and J gave up 6 bases, with 16 bases separating them. The CDR3 sequence: CAWTDRRTSNEQFF. The CDR3 DNA reads as TGTGCCTGGACCGACAGGAGGACGAGCAATGAGCAGTTCTTC.

This clone was found many times. The gene calls are TRBV4-1 and TRBJ1-1; weak D call: TRBD1 (6 bases). This CDR3 region has 13 residues. Trimming left V 6 bases short and J 5 bases short, with 13 bases between. The V gene's germline CDR1 is MGHRA and CDR2 YSYEKL. CDR3: CASRYREGTEAFF. The CDR3 DNA reads TGCGCCAGCAGGTACAGGGAGGGGACTGAAGCTTTCTTT.

This CDR3 reads CASSLRNGRRTDTQYF. The CDR3 nucleotides read TGTGCCAGCAGTTTGAGGAACGGGAGGCGCACAGATACGCAGTATTTT. The chain combines TRBV27 with TRBJ2-3; 7 bases are a match to TRBD2. CDR1 and CDR2 (germline): MNHEY, SMNVEV (reference sequence). The CDR3 consists of 16 residues. With V trimmed by 3 bases and J by 1 base, 7 bases remained unmatched.